This T cell receptor beta chain was documented in a study of T cell responses to AZD1222 COVID-19 vaccine. TCRdb keeps only in-frame clones here, not all; method: immunoSEQ multiplex PCR. The table lists some 150,000 clones, about nine tenths of them singletons. Study conclusions and caveats: Spike was spanned by vaccine-associated CD4 TCRs, with dominance at 160-218 and 743-854. Donors were mostly white British, more females; clonal diversity possibly underestimated.

Turning to this clone: What it recognizes is unknown.

Specimen: peripheral blood, collected on day 0 of AZD1222 vaccination. The origin of this receptor is an adult in good health.

DNA of the CDR3: TGTGCCAGCAGTGTGGGAATTGACTATGGCTACACCTTC. Its translation is CASSVGIDYGYTF. J is TRBJ1-2 and V is TRBV2, with D hard to call. V lost 4 bases, J lost 3 bases, and 9 bases lay in between. In germline, CDR1 is SNHLY, CDR2 FYNNEI. CDR3 length: 13 amino acids.